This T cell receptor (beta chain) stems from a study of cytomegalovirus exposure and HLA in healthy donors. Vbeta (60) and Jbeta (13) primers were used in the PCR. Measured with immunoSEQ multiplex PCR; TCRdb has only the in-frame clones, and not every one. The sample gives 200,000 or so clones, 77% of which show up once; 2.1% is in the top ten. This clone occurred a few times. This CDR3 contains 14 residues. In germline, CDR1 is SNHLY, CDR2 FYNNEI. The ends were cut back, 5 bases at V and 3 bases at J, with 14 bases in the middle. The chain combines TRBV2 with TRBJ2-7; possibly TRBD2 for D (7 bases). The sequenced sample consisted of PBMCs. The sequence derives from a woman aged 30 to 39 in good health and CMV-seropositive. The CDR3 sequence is CASSITGTNYEQYF. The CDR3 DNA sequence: TGTGCCAGCAGTATAACAGGGACTAACTACGAGCAGTACTTC.